This is a list of T cell receptor beta chains from one sample in a study of neoadjuvant anti-PD-1 for oral cavity cancer. Using immunoSEQ multiplex PCR, the repertoire was profiled, and TCRdb retains in-frame clones only, with some absent. The data show around 81,000 clones, less than 85% seen once. The source was PBMCs, collected before nivolumab (anti-PD-1) treatment. The receptor source for this set is a person aged 35 to 85 with oral cavity squamous cell carcinoma. Both conserved end residues are trimmed from each CDR3.

j_call v_call cdr3_aa
TRBJ1-2 TRBV19 ASRTGQGNYGYT
TRBJ2-1 TRBV9 ASSPLAGGTYGEQF
TRBJ1-1 TRBV6-1 ASSERAGLGTEAF
TRBJ1-2 TRBV7-9 ASSLGTGEGYGYT
TRBJ2-3 TRBV29-1 SVEDLADTQY
TRBJ1-5 TRBV9 ASIQGGLSSNQPQH
TRBJ2-2 TRBV10-3 AISEDQGQWGELF
TRBJ2-7 TRBV11-2 ASSSIYEQY
TRBJ1-1 TRBV27 ASSSRGNTEAF
TRBJ2-3 TRBV5-4 ASSLGGLAGVDTQY
TRBJ2-3 TRBV19 ASSMGRIHTDTQY
TRBJ1-3 TRBV10-3 AISESPGTISGNTIY
TRBJ1-5 TRBV6-5 ASSYSGSNQPQH
TRBJ1-2 TRBV2 ASSSGQTTYGYT
TRBJ1-6 TRBV6-5 ASRSTTGHSPLH
TRBJ2-3 TRBV5-4 ASSATDTQY
TRBJ2-7 TRBV14 ASSHGYEQY
TRBJ1-1 TRBV27 ASSLDRKRTEAF
TRBJ1-5 TRBV4-1 ASSQTDASNQPQH